This T cell receptor (beta chain) comes out of a study of graft-versus-host responses after intestinal transplantation (dated by TCRdb to the early 2020s). Notes on the research overall: Multivisceral, liver-intestinal, or isolated intestinal transplants were received by the recipients. A cohort of fewer than 25 intestinal transplant recipients, including one retransplant, was enrolled, and a few patients lacking pretransplant specimens were excluded. A peak of at least 4% donor T cells among recipient peripheral blood mononuclear cells was the definition used for donor T cell macrochimerism. Every recipient was given anti-thymocyte globulin induction, then maintenance tacrolimus and steroids for 2 to 3 years. To identify alloreactive clones, pre-transplant mixed lymphocyte reaction products were sequenced and compared with unstimulated pre-transplant donor and recipient T cells. Instead of going to the commercial service, samples from a few later patients were sequenced in-house on an Illumina MiSeq and processed with MiXCR. Graft-versus-host and host-versus-graft alloreactive T cell clones were tracked in the graft, circulation and bone marrow after intestinal transplantation using bulk TCR-beta CDR3 sequencing.

This clone was counted a few times. It has no known antigen specificity. One base away there is no much larger clone; base qualities are not given. The sample's time point label is to be understood as: cells obtained before transplantation from donor or recipient. CD3+CD4+ and CD3+CD8+ populations were FACS-sorted from unstimulated pre-transplant donor and recipient cells taken from spleen or lymph nodes. Library preparation employed the immunoSEQ multiplex PCR assay. In most patients, genomic DNA was isolated using the Qiagen DNeasy Blood and Tissue Kit and sent frozen to Adaptive Biotechnologies for TCR sequencing. For most patients, genomic DNA was subjected to high-throughput TCR-beta CDR3 sequencing by Adaptive Biotechnologies. On the authors' methods: Adaptive's ImmunoSEQ software was the source of the TCR sequencing data for about 20 patients, while a few other patients were processed with MiXCR and VDJtools. To correct CD4 versus CD8 sorting errors, sequences present in both subsets at a frequency ratio below 5:1 were removed. CDR3 nucleotide sequences shared between donor and recipient were removed because the origin of such sequences could not be assigned. To be classed as alloreactive, a clone needed at least 2-fold expansion over unstimulated cells and a minimum CFSE-low frequency of 0.002% (template counts) or 0.001% (read counts). A clone was considered mappable if detected in the sequenced pre-transplant spleen, lymph node, or MLR CFSE-low populations of the donor or recipient. Cumulative frequency of alloreactive clones was calculated as a percentage of all sequences weighted by copy number. TCRdb retrieved this table from immuneACCESS and kept in-frame rearrangements only. Not all clones are present; in checked studies, unresolved V genes account for under half, and no reason is known for the remainder. The V and J calls and clone size were taken over from that table, and D and trimming were inferred from the DNA. The sample profile shows over 100,000 clones; 93% of them were found once. The ten largest clones take up more than 0.9% of the sample.

The investigation overall reported the following: Patients with donor T cell macrochimerism had high GvH to HvG T cell clonal ratios in their allografts. Peak levels of circulating GvH clones were associated with declines in HvG clones early after transplant. GvH clones were found in recipient bone marrow, and some of the GvH clones appeared earlier in ileal mucosa or blood, which is consistent with an intestinal mucosal origin. The relatively low number and heterogeneity of intestinal transplant patients limited the conclusions.

The CDR3 measures 15 amino acids from cysteine to phenylalanine. Only the CDR3 portion is preserved as DNA: 45 bases, with reading frame beginning at the first base. CDR1 and CDR2 (SEHNR, FQNEAQ) derive from the germline V gene (reference sequence). V loses 3 bases, J loses 4 bases, and the germline ends lie 13 bases apart. Recombination connected TRBV7-9 to TRBJ2-1; the D gene assignment is perhaps TRBD1 or TRBD2, with each matching 5 bases. This TCR came from a human donor who was the organ donor for an intestinal transplant. The specimen comprised unstimulated CD8+ T cells sorted from spleen or lymph node cells, sampled before transplant. DNA sequence: TGTGCCAGCAGCTTGAGGGAAAGGGGTTACAATGAGCAGTTCTTC. The resulting protein is CASSLRERGYNEQFF.